These T cell receptor beta chains were read from a single sample in a study of cytomegalovirus exposure and HLA in healthy donors. TCRdb's table, derived via immunoSEQ multiplex PCR, lists solely in-frame clones and lacks some. The top ten hold about 2.2% of the sample, which has approximately 84,000 clones, 75% seen once. Sequencing input: PBMCs. These receptors all come from a man in his forties in good health and CMV-seronegative. CDR3s include the opening cysteine and the closing phenylalanine or tryptophan. The D gene is left open where the match is weak. Size tells how often a clone was seen (once, few, many) or the class of an expanded clone, and some rows leave it out.

j_gene: TRBJ2-5
d_gene: NA
abundance: few
v_gene: TRBV6-5
CDR3aa: CASSLGHGETQYF
CDR3nt: TGTGCCAGCAGTCTGGGACATGGGGAGACCCAGTACTTC

j_gene: TRBJ1-5
d_gene: NA
abundance: few
v_gene: TRBV6-5
CDR3aa: CASSGDSRNQPQHF
CDR3nt: TGTGCCAGCAGCGGAGACAGTCGGAATCAGCCCCAGCATTTT

j_gene: TRBJ1-1
d_gene: TRBD1
abundance: NA
v_gene: TRBV9
CDR3aa: CASSVTQGAEAFF
CDR3nt: TGTGCCAGCAGCGTAACACAGGGGGCTGAAGCTTTCTTT

j_gene: TRBJ1-1
d_gene: NA
abundance: medium-sized
v_gene: TRBV18
CDR3aa: CASSPLPGDRSNTEAFF
CDR3nt: TGTGCCAGCTCACCACTGCCGGGGGACCGATCGAACACTGAAGCTTTCTTT

j_gene: TRBJ2-7
d_gene: TRBD2
abundance: NA
v_gene: TRBV5-1
CDR3aa: CASSLRLAGGPHEQYF
CDR3nt: TGCGCCAGCAGCTTGAGGCTAGCGGGAGGGCCTCACGAGCAGTACTTC

j_gene: TRBJ1-1
d_gene: TRBD1
abundance: NA
v_gene: TRBV6-6
CDR3aa: CASGDRATTEAFF
CDR3nt: TGTGCCAGCGGCGACAGGGCGACCACTGAAGCTTTCTTT

j_gene: TRBJ1-5
d_gene: NA
abundance: NA
v_gene: TRBV6-5
CDR3aa: CASSSSRLGRNQPQHF
CDR3nt: TGTGCCAGCAGTTCTTCTAGATTGGGGCGCAATCAGCCCCAGCATTTT

j_gene: TRBJ2-7
d_gene: TRBD2
abundance: NA
v_gene: TRBV6-5
CDR3aa: CASTSGTSYEQYF
CDR3nt: TGTGCCAGCACTAGCGGGACTTCCTACGAGCAGTACTTC

j_gene: TRBJ2-1
d_gene: NA
abundance: NA
v_gene: TRBV6-1
CDR3aa: CASWPLQGLNNEQFF
CDR3nt: TGTGCCAGCTGGCCTCTCCAGGGGCTCAACAATGAGCAGTTCTTC

j_gene: TRBJ2-4
d_gene: TRBD1
abundance: few
v_gene: TRBV19
CDR3aa: CASSMNRGNIQYF
CDR3nt: TGTGCCAGTAGTATGAACAGGGGAAACATTCAGTACTTC

j_gene: TRBJ1-1
d_gene: TRBD1
abundance: NA
v_gene: TRBV27
CDR3aa: CASIDWGRGRIGAFF
CDR3nt: TGTGCCAGCATCGACTGGGGCAGGGGGCGTATTGGAGCTTTCTTT

j_gene: TRBJ2-7
d_gene: TRBD1
abundance: few
v_gene: TRBV10-2
CDR3aa: CASRIDRVYGEQYF
CDR3nt: TGCGCCAGCAGGATAGACAGGGTTTATGGAGAGCAGTACTTC

j_gene: TRBJ2-1
d_gene: NA
abundance: NA
v_gene: TRBV7-9
CDR3aa: CASSLVQGAYNEQFF
CDR3nt: TGTGCCAGCAGCTTAGTTCAGGGTGCGTACAATGAGCAGTTCTTC

j_gene: TRBJ1-5
d_gene: NA
abundance: NA
v_gene: TRBV6-4
CDR3aa: CASSVDSNQPQHF
CDR3nt: TGTGCCAGCAGTGTAGATAGCAATCAGCCCCAGCATTTT

j_gene: TRBJ2-1
d_gene: TRBD2
abundance: few
v_gene: TRBV7-9
CDR3aa: CASSFPGREQFF
CDR3nt: TGTGCCAGCAGCTTCCCCGGGAGGGAACAGTTCTTC

j_gene: TRBJ2-5
d_gene: TRBD1
abundance: once
v_gene: TRBV29-1
CDR3aa: CSVAKTGGVGETQYF
CDR3nt: TGCAGCGTTGCCAAGACAGGGGGCGTCGGAGAGACCCAGTACTTC

j_gene: TRBJ2-7
d_gene: TRBD1
abundance: NA
v_gene: TRBV30
CDR3aa: CASTLDRGYEQYF
CDR3nt: TGTGCCTCCACTTTAGACAGGGGCTACGAGCAGTACTTC

j_gene: TRBJ2-7
d_gene: TRBD1
abundance: NA
v_gene: TRBV9
CDR3aa: CASSVGGTGTYEQYF
CDR3nt: TGTGCCAGCAGCGTAGGGGGGACAGGGACCTACGAGCAGTACTTC

j_gene: TRBJ2-5
d_gene: TRBD2
abundance: NA
v_gene: TRBV5-1
CDR3aa: CASSPGGGGETQYF
CDR3nt: TGCGCCAGCAGCCCGGGGGGGGGCGGAGAGACCCAGTACTTC

j_gene: TRBJ2-7
d_gene: TRBD2
abundance: NA
v_gene: TRBV30
CDR3aa: CAWSDGRDEQYF
CDR3nt: TGTGCCTGGAGTGACGGGAGGGACGAGCAGTACTTC

j_gene: TRBJ2-1
d_gene: NA
abundance: few
v_gene: TRBV28
CDR3aa: CASTPPSAGIYNEQFF
CDR3nt: TGTGCCAGCACTCCGCCTAGCGCGGGAATTTACAATGAGCAGTTCTTC

j_gene: TRBJ2-1
d_gene: TRBD2
abundance: NA
v_gene: TRBV11-3
CDR3aa: CASSPGLAGGGPLLYNEQFF
CDR3nt: TGTGCCAGCAGCCCAGGACTAGCGGGGGGCGGCCCCTTACTATACAATGAGCAGTTCTTC

j_gene: TRBJ1-1
d_gene: NA
abundance: NA
v_gene: TRBV7-2
CDR3aa: CASSLLAGGLNTEAFF
CDR3nt: TGTGCCAGCAGCTTACTAGCGGGGGGTCTGAACACTGAAGCTTTCTTT

j_gene: TRBJ1-1
d_gene: NA
abundance: NA
v_gene: TRBV6-6
CDR3aa: CASSHPTDFNTEAFF
CDR3nt: TGTGCCAGCAGCCATCCGACAGACTTTAACACTGAAGCTTTCTTT

j_gene: TRBJ2-7
d_gene: TRBD2
abundance: NA
v_gene: TRBV23-1
CDR3aa: CASSQSPGLASGSYEQYF
CDR3nt: TGCGCCAGCAGTCAATCCCCCGGGCTTGCTAGCGGGAGCTACGAGCAGTACTTC

j_gene: TRBJ1-2
d_gene: NA
abundance: once
v_gene: TRBV6-1
CDR3aa: CASSDRAYGYTF
CDR3nt: TGTGCCAGCAGTGACAGGGCGTATGGCTACACCTTC

j_gene: TRBJ2-7
d_gene: NA
abundance: NA
v_gene: TRBV29-1
CDR3aa: CSVGGGGAAYEQYF
CDR3nt: TGCAGCGTTGGTGGAGGGGGGGCCGCCTACGAGCAGTACTTC

j_gene: TRBJ2-5
d_gene: NA
abundance: NA
v_gene: TRBV29-1
CDR3aa: CSVDRVPSETQYF
CDR3nt: TGCAGCGTTGACAGGGTTCCCTCAGAGACCCAGTACTTC

j_gene: TRBJ2-7
d_gene: NA
abundance: NA
v_gene: TRBV28
CDR3aa: CASNLAGYEQYF
CDR3nt: TGTGCCAGCAACTTAGCCGGCTACGAGCAGTACTTC

j_gene: TRBJ2-6
d_gene: NA
abundance: NA
v_gene: TRBV13
CDR3aa: CASSPRRAGANVLTF
CDR3nt: TGTGCCAGCAGCCCGAGGAGGGCTGGGGCCAACGTCCTGACTTTC

j_gene: TRBJ2-7
d_gene: TRBD1
abundance: many
v_gene: TRBV6-5
CDR3aa: CASSRDRGHEQYF
CDR3nt: TGTGCCAGCAGCCGGGACAGGGGCCACGAGCAGTACTTC

j_gene: TRBJ1-2
d_gene: TRBD1
abundance: NA
v_gene: TRBV14
CDR3aa: CASSHTGGGGYTF
CDR3nt: TGTGCCAGCAGCCACACAGGGGGCGGTGGCTACACCTTC

j_gene: TRBJ2-7
d_gene: TRBD2
abundance: NA
v_gene: TRBV7-2
CDR3aa: CASSLAGPGTRTLGEQYF
CDR3nt: TGTGCCAGCAGCTTAGCGGGACCCGGGACTAGGACCCTCGGCGAGCAGTACTTC

j_gene: TRBJ1-5
d_gene: NA
abundance: NA
v_gene: TRBV7-8
CDR3aa: CASSLAGAGNQPQHF
CDR3nt: TGTGCCAGCAGCTTAGCAGGGGCGGGCAATCAGCCCCAGCATTTT

j_gene: TRBJ1-1
d_gene: NA
abundance: once
v_gene: TRBV5-1
CDR3aa: CASGSGGFYTEAFF
CDR3nt: TGCGCCAGCGGCTCGGGGGGGTTCTACACTGAAGCTTTCTTT

j_gene: TRBJ2-7
d_gene: TRBD2
abundance: NA
v_gene: TRBV6-5
CDR3aa: CASSYSWGEGHEQYF
CDR3nt: TGTGCCAGCAGTTACTCGTGGGGGGAGGGACACGAGCAGTACTTC

j_gene: TRBJ2-5
d_gene: TRBD2
abundance: once
v_gene: TRBV4-1
CDR3aa: CASSHQAGGLETQYF
CDR3nt: TGCGCCAGCAGCCACCAAGCGGGGGGGCTGGAGACCCAGTACTTC

j_gene: TRBJ1-2
d_gene: NA
abundance: NA
v_gene: TRBV2
CDR3aa: CASRSDGSTGYTF
CDR3nt: TGTGCCAGCAGGAGCGACGGTTCAACGGGCTACACCTTC

j_gene: TRBJ1-6
d_gene: NA
abundance: NA
v_gene: TRBV19
CDR3aa: CASSIVPRDWNNSPLHF
CDR3nt: TGTGCCAGTAGTATAGTTCCCCGGGACTGGAATAATTCACCCCTCCACTTT

j_gene: TRBJ1-3
d_gene: NA
abundance: NA
v_gene: TRBV14
CDR3aa: CASSRVEDTIYF
CDR3nt: TGTGCCAGCAGCCGAGTAGAGGACACCATATATTTT

j_gene: TRBJ2-7
d_gene: TRBD2
abundance: NA
v_gene: TRBV5-1
CDR3aa: CASSSTVGGTSYEQYF
CDR3nt: TGCGCCAGCAGCTCAACAGTGGGGGGGACCTCCTACGAGCAGTACTTC

j_gene: TRBJ2-3
d_gene: NA
abundance: few
v_gene: TRBV5-6
CDR3aa: CASSPGTDTQYF
CDR3nt: TGTGCCAGCAGCCCAGGGACAGATACGCAGTATTTT

j_gene: TRBJ1-5
d_gene: NA
abundance: NA
v_gene: TRBV7-9
CDR3aa: CASSLGFQGNQPQHF
CDR3nt: TGTGCCAGCAGCTTAGGGTTCCAGGGCAATCAGCCCCAGCATTTT

j_gene: TRBJ1-1
d_gene: TRBD1
abundance: NA
v_gene: TRBV19
CDR3aa: CASRETGGAVNTEAFF
CDR3nt: TGTGCCAGTAGGGAGACAGGGGGCGCGGTGAACACTGAAGCTTTCTTT

j_gene: TRBJ1-5
d_gene: TRBD1
abundance: few
v_gene: TRBV10-2
CDR3aa: CASSEQGAGQPQHF
CDR3nt: TGCGCCAGCAGTGAACAGGGGGCCGGACAGCCCCAGCATTTT

j_gene: TRBJ2-6
d_gene: NA
abundance: NA
v_gene: TRBV27
CDR3aa: CASSLSGRAYSGANVLTF
CDR3nt: TGTGCCAGCAGTTTATCGGGTCGAGCGTACTCTGGGGCCAACGTCCTGACTTTC

j_gene: TRBJ2-2
d_gene: TRBD2
abundance: NA
v_gene: TRBV4-1
CDR3aa: CASTQDGGTTGELFF
CDR3nt: TGCGCCAGCACCCAAGACGGGGGGACCACCGGGGAGCTGTTTTTT

j_gene: TRBJ1-2
d_gene: NA
abundance: NA
v_gene: TRBV2
CDR3aa: CAGEDRNYGYTF
CDR3nt: TGTGCCGGTGAGGACAGAAACTATGGCTACACCTTC

j_gene: TRBJ1-2
d_gene: NA
abundance: NA
v_gene: TRBV7-9
CDR3aa: CASSSRYGYTF
CDR3nt: TGTGCCAGCAGCTCACGGTATGGCTACACCTTC

j_gene: TRBJ2-7
d_gene: TRBD1
abundance: NA
v_gene: TRBV6-5
CDR3aa: CASGQGVGVEQYF
CDR3nt: TGTGCCAGCGGCCAGGGGGTCGGTGTAGAGCAGTACTTC

j_gene: TRBJ1-3
d_gene: NA
abundance: NA
v_gene: TRBV30
CDR3aa: CAWSVLSGGGNTIYF
CDR3nt: TGTGCCTGGAGTGTACTATCCGGTGGGGGAAACACCATATATTTT

j_gene: TRBJ2-7
d_gene: NA
abundance: NA
v_gene: TRBV5-4
CDR3aa: CASSLHSGKWRYEQYF
CDR3nt: TGTGCCAGCAGCCTACATTCGGGTAAATGGCGGTACGAGCAGTACTTC

j_gene: TRBJ2-7
d_gene: TRBD1
abundance: NA
v_gene: TRBV18
CDR3aa: CASSPTRLDRGHEQYF
CDR3nt: TGTGCCAGCTCACCAACACGCCTCGACAGGGGGCACGAGCAGTACTTC

j_gene: TRBJ2-7
d_gene: NA
abundance: NA
v_gene: TRBV30
CDR3aa: CAWSNSDVRREQYF
CDR3nt: TGTGCCTGGAGTAACTCTGACGTAAGGCGGGAGCAGTACTTC